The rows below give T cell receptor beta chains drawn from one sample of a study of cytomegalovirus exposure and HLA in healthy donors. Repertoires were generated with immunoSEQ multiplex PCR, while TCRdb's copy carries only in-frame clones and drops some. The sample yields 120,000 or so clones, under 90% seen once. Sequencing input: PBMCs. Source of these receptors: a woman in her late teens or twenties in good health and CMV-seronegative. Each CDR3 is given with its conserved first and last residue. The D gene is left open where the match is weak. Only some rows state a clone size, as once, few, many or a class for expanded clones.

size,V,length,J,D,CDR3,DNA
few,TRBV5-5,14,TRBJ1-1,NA,CASSARTANTEAFF,TGTGCCAGCAGCGCCCGGACAGCTAACACTGAAGCTTTCTTT
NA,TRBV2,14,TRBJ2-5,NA,CASSPLSVQETQYF,TGTGCCAGCAGCCCGCTAAGCGTCCAAGAGACCCAGTACTTC
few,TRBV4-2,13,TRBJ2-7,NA,CASSQEASYEQYF,TGTGCCAGCAGCCAAGAGGCATCCTACGAGCAGTACTTC
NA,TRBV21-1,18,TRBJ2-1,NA,CASSKAMAYARTRAPGFF,TGTGCCAGCAGCAAAGCAATGGCCTATGCCAGGACGCGGGCCCCGGGGTTCTTC
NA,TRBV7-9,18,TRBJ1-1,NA,CASSARSAPHPTNTEAFF,TGTGCCAGCAGCGCGCGGAGCGCCCCTCACCCGACGAACACTGAAGCCTTCTTT
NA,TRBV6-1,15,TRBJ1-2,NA,CASSEIGRGGYGYTF,TGTGCCAGCAGTGAAATTGGAAGAGGAGGCTATGGCTACACCTTC
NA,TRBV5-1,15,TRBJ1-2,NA,CASSLAAGLNYGYTF,TGCGCCAGCAGCTTGGCGGCAGGATTAAACTATGGCTACACCTTC
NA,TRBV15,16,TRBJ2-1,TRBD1,CATSRGAQGARNEQFF,TGTGCCACCAGCAGGGGGGCCCAGGGGGCAAGGAATGAGCAGTTCTTC
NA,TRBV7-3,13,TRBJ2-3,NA,CASSLYSLDTQYF,TGTGCCAGCAGCCTTTATAGCCTCGATACGCAGTATTTT
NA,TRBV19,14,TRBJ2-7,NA,CASSVGAGGYEQYF,TGTGCCAGTAGTGTAGGGGCAGGGGGGTACGAGCAGTACTTC
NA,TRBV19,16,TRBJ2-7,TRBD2,CASSPGLAGVEYEQYF,TGTGCCAGTAGTCCGGGACTAGCGGGAGTGGAGTACGAGCAGTACTTC
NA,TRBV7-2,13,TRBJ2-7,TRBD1,CASSWDRGREQYF,TGTGCCAGCAGCTGGGACAGGGGCAGAGAGCAGTACTTC
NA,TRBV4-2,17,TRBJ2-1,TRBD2,CASSQASGRASYNEQFF,TGTGCCAGCAGCCAGGCGAGCGGGAGGGCTTCCTACAATGAGCAGTTCTTC
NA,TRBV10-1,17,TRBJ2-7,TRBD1,CAILQGTINTSAYEQYF,TGCGCCATCCTACAGGGGACGATTAATACGTCGGCCTACGAGCAGTACTTC
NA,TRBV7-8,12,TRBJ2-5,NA,CASSPEMETQYF,TGTGCCAGCAGCCCGGAGATGGAGACCCAGTACTTC
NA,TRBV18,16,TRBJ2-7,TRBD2,CASSPSGSSRSYEQYF,TGTGCCAGCTCACCCAGCGGGAGTTCTAGGTCCTACGAGCAGTACTTC
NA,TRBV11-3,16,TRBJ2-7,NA,CASSFSRDSLIYEQYF,TGTGCCAGCAGTTTTTCCCGGGACTCGCTGATCTACGAGCAGTACTTC
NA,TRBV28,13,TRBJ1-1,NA,CASSLAQDFEAFF,TGTGCCAGCAGTTTGGCACAAGACTTTGAAGCTTTCTTT
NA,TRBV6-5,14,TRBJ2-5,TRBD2,CASSGGTRQETQYF,TGTGCCAGCAGTGGGGGGACTAGGCAAGAGACCCAGTACTTC
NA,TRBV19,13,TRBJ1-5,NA,CASSPVTHQPQHF,TGTGCCAGTAGTCCCGTCACACATCAGCCCCAGCATTTT
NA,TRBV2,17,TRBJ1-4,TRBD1,CASSDVGTGGAWEKLFF,TGTGCCAGCAGTGACGTAGGGACAGGGGGCGCTTGGGAAAAACTGTTTTTT
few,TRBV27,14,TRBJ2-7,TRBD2,CASSSSGVLLEQYF,TGTGCCAGCAGTTCTAGCGGGGTCCTCCTCGAGCAGTACTTC
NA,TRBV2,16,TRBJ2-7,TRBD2,CASSEGERGGSYEQYF,TGTGCCAGCAGTGAAGGGGAGCGGGGTGGCTCCTACGAGCAGTACTTC
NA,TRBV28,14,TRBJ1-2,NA,CASSFWRDSLGYTF,TGTGCCAGCAGTTTCTGGAGGGATTCCCTTGGCTACACCTTC
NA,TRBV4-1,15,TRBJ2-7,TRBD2,CASSHPTSALYEQYF,TGCGCCAGCAGCCACCCGACTAGCGCTTTATACGAGCAGTACTTC
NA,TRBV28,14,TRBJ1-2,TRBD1,CASSPRQGAVGYTF,TGTGCCAGCAGCCCACGACAGGGGGCGGTTGGCTACACCTTC
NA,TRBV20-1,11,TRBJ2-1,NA,CSSPLENEQFF,TGCAGTTCTCCCTTGGAGAATGAGCAGTTCTTC
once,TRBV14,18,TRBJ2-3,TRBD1,CASSQDVRGSPSTDTQYF,TGTGCCAGCAGCCAAGATGTCAGGGGGAGTCCTAGCACAGATACGCAGTATTTT
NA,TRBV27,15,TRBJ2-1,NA,CASSLKQVFGNEQFF,TGTGCCAGCAGTTTGAAGCAAGTATTCGGCAATGAGCAGTTCTTC
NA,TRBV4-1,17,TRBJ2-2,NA,CASSQEWATQNTGELFF,TGCGCCAGCAGCCAAGAATGGGCGACCCAGAACACCGGGGAGCTGTTTTTT
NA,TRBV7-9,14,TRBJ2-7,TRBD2,CASSEGLADVEQYF,TGTGCCAGCAGCGAGGGACTAGCGGATGTCGAGCAGTACTTC
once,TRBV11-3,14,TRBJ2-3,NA,CASSPLTSTDTQYF,TGTGCCAGCAGCCCCCTCACTAGCACAGATACGCAGTATTTT
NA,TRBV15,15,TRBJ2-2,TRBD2,CATQSRGGGTGELFF,TGTGCCACCCAGTCCCGGGGCGGGGGCACCGGGGAGCTGTTTTTT
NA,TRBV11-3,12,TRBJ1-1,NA,CASSLQGTEAFF,TGTGCCAGCAGCTTACAGGGCACTGAAGCTTTCTTT
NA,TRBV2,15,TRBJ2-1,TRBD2,CAGQARTSGYNEQFF,TGTGCCGGGCAGGCGAGGACTAGCGGCTACAATGAGCAGTTCTTC
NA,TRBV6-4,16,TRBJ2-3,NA,CASKSYGGPSTDTQYF,TGTGCCAGCAAGTCGTACGGCGGGCCAAGCACAGATACGCAGTATTTT
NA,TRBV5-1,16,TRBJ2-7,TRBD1,CASTQGNRGPSYEQYF,TGCGCCAGCACCCAGGGAAACAGGGGCCCCTCCTACGAGCAGTACTTC
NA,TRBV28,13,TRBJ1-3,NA,CASKGVSGNTIYF,TGTGCCAGCAAAGGAGTCTCTGGAAACACCATATATTTT
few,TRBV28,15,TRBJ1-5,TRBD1,CASTLDRAGNQPQHF,TGTGCCAGCACCCTAGACAGGGCTGGCAATCAGCCCCAGCATTTT
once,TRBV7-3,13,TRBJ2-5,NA,CASSLSPRETQYF,TGTGCCAGCAGCTTAAGCCCGAGAGAGACCCAGTACTTC
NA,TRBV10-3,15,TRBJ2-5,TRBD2,CAISESAGALETQYF,TGTGCCATCAGTGAGTCGGCGGGAGCGTTAGAGACCCAGTACTTC
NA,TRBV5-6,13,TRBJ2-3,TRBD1,CASSPDRVATQYF,TGTGCCAGCAGCCCCGACAGGGTAGCAACGCAGTATTTT
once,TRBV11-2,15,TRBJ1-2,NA,CASSWGSQKLGGYTF,TGTGCCAGCAGCTGGGGCAGTCAAAAACTCGGTGGCTACACCTTC
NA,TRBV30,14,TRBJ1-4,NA,CAWSLGGPGEKLFF,TGTGCCTGGAGTCTGGGGGGGCCGGGTGAAAAACTGTTTTTT
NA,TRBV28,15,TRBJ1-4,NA,CASSPYGGGGEKLFF,TGTGCCAGCAGTCCCTACGGGGGGGGAGGGGAAAAACTGTTTTTT
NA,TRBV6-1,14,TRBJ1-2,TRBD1,CASSVDRGIYGYTF,TGTGCCAGCAGTGTAGACAGGGGGATCTATGGCTACACCTTC
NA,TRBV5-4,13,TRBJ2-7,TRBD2,CASSEGLADEQYF,TGTGCCAGCAGCGAGGGACTAGCGGACGAGCAGTACTTC
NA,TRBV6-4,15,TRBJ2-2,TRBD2,CASSDSLAGAGELFF,TGTGCCAGCAGTGACTCTCTAGCGGGAGCCGGGGAGCTGTTTTTT
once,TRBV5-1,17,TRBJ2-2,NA,CASSSPTGAQGHGELFF,TGCGCCAGCAGCTCGCCGACAGGAGCGCAGGGACACGGGGAGCTGTTTTTT
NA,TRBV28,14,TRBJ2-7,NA,CASSNSDSPYEQYF,TGTGCCAGCAGTAACTCGGACAGCCCCTACGAGCAGTACTTC
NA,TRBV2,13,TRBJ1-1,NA,CASRALEGTEAFF,TGTGCCAGCAGGGCCCTTGAGGGAACTGAAGCTTTCTTT
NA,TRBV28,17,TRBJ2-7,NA,CASSFPSTIMPTYEQYF,TGTGCCAGCAGTTTTCCCTCGACTATTATGCCGACCTACGAGCAGTACTTC